This T cell receptor (beta chain) was recovered during a study of blood T cell repertoires in COVID-19. For the study at large: There were acute and convalescent COVID-19 samples, and they came from the United States, Italy and Spain. PBMCs, B-cell-depleted T cells, or T cells were the source of the cDNA or gDNA that made up the material.

In the study's own analysis: The assay estimated nucleated cells by amplifying reference gene primers. Produced via immunoSEQ multiplex PCR; TCRdb's table is partial and in-frame only. Clone size and the V and J calls come from that table; the DNA yielded D and trimming. Counted here are more than 200,000 clones, around four fifths occurring once; the ten biggest clones make up approximately 9%. The V and J ends lost 3 bases and 2 bases respectively, with 8 bases between them. The germline V gene encodes CDR1 SGDLS and CDR2 YYNGEE. The CDR3 extends over 13 amino acids. The sample taken for sequencing was peripheral blood. The rearrangement uses TRBV9 and TRBJ2-5; D gene unclear. This TCR was recovered from a man in his forties or fifties with active or convalescent COVID-19. DNA of the CDR3: TGTGCCAGCAGCGGAGCAAATCAAGAGACCCAGTACTTC. This translates into CASSGANQETQYF.